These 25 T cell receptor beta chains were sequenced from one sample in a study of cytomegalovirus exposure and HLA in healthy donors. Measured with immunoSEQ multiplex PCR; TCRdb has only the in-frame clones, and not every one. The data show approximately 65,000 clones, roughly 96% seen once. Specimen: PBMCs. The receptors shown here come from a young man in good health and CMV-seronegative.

The DNA of the CDR3 is TGTGCCAGCAGTTACTGGGGGCCCGGCGGTGAGACCCAGTACTTC. Translating it yields CASSYWGPGGETQYF. The chain carries TRBV6-6 and TRBJ2-5; D is possibly TRBD1 (6 bases). This CDR3 is built from 15 residues. Germline values: CDR1 MNHNY, CDR2 SVGAGI (reference sequence). V was pared by 1 base and J by 5 bases, with 14 bases between.

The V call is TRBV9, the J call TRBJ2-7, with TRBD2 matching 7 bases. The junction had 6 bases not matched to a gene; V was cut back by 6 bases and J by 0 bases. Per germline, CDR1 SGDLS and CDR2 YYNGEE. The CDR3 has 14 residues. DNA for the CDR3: TGTGCCAGCAACCCTCGGGACTACTCCTACGAGCAGTACTTC. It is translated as CASNPRDYSYEQYF.

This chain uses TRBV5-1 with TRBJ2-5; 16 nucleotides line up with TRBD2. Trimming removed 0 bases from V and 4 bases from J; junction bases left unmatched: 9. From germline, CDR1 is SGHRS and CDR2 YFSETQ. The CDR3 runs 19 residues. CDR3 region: CASSLVFGTSGRALETQYF. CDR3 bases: TGCGCCAGCAGCTTGGTATTTGGGACTAGCGGGAGGGCCTTAGAGACCCAGTACTTC. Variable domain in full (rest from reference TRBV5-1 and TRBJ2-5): KAGVTQTPRYLIKTRGQQVTLSCSPISGHRSVSWYQQTPGQGLQFLFEYFSETQRNKGNFPGRFSGRQFSNSRSEMNVSTLELGDSALYLCASSLVFGTSGRALETQYFGPGTRLLVL.

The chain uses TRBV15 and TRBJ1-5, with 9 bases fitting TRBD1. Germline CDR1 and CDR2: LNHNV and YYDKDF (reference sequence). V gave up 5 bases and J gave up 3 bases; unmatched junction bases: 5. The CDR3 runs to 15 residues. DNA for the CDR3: TGTGCCACCAGCCCCCGGGACAGGGACAATCAGCCCCAGCATTTT. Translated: CATSPRDRDNQPQHF.

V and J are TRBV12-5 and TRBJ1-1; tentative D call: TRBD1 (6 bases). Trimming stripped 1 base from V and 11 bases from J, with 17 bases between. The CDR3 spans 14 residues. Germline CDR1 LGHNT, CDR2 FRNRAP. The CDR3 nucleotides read TGTGCTAGTGGTTTGGCCCCAGCGGGGGCGGATGCTTTCTTT. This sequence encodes CASGLAPAGADAFF. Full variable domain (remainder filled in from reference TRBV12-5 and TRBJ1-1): DARVTQTPRHKVTEMGQEVTMRCQPILGHNTVFWYRQTMMQGLELLAYFRNRAPLDDSGMPKDRFSAEMPDATLATLKIQPSEPRDSAVYFCASGLAPAGADAFFGQGTRLTVV.

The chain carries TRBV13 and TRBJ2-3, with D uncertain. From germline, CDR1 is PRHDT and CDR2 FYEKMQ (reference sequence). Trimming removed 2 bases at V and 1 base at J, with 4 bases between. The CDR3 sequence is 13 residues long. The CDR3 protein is CASSLPGTDTQYF. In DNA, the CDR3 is TGTGCCAGCAGCTTACCCGGCACAGATACGCAGTATTTT.

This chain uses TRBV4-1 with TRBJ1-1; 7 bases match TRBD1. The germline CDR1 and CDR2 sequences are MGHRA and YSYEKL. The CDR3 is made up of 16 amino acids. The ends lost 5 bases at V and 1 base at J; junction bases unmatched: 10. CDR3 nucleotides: TGCGCCAGCAGCACAACACACAGGGGTGGGAACACTGAAGCTTTCTTT. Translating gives CASSTTHRGGNTEAFF.

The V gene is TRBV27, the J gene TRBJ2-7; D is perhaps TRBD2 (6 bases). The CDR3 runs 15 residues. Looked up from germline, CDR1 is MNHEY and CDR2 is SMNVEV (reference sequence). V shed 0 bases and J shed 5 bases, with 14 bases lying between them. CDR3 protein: CASSLSTGSADEQYF. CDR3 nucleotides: TGTGCCAGCAGTTTATCTACCGGGAGTGCCGACGAGCAGTACTTC.

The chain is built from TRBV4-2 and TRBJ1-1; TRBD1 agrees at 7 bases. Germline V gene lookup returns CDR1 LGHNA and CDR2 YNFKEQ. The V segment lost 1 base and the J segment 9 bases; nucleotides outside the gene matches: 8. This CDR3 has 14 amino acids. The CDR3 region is CASSQGAGTDKAFF. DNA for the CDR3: TGTGCCAGCAGCCAAGGCGCCGGGACAGATAAAGCTTTCTTT.

Written as DNA, the CDR3 is TGTGCCAGCAGTTTCCCAATAAAATACAGGGGCTCTCAGCCCCAGCATTTT. Amino acid sequence: CASSFPIKYRGSQPQHF. The rearrangement links TRBV28 to TRBJ1-5; 7 positions match TRBD1. The J segment lost 6 bases and the V segment lost 3 bases, leaving 14 bases of the junction unmatched. The germline gives CDR1 MDHEN, CDR2 SYDVKM. The CDR3 sequence is 17 residues long.

The CDR3 DNA is TGTGCCAGTAGTATAACCTCCGGGACAGGGGGCTACGAGCAGTACTTC. This codes for CASSITSGTGGYEQYF. J is TRBJ2-7 and V is TRBV19; TRBD1 matches at 11 bases. Looked up from germline, CDR1 is LNHDA and CDR2 is SQIVND (reference sequence). The CDR3 has 16 amino acids. Losses at the gene ends were 2 bases for V and 3 bases for J; bases not matched to a gene: 6. The whole variable domain, remainder taken from reference TRBV19 and TRBJ2-7, is DGGITQSPKYLFRKEGQNVTLSCEQNLNHDAMYWYRQDPGQGLRLIYYSQIVNDFQKGDIAEGYSVSREKKESFPLTVTSAQKNPTAFYLCASSITSGTGGYEQYFGPGTRLTVT.

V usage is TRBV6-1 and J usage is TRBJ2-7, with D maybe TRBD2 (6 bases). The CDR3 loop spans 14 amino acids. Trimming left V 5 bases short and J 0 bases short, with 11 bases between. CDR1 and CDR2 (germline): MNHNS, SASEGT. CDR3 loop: CASSSRTISYEQYF. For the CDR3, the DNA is TGTGCCAGCAGTTCCCGGACTATCTCCTACGAGCAGTACTTC.

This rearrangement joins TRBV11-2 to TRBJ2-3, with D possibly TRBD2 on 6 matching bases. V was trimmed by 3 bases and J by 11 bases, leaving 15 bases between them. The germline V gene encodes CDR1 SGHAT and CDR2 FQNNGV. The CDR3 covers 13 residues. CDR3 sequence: CASSFLQKGGQYF. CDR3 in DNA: TGTGCCAGCAGCTTTTTGCAGAAGGGAGGGCAGTATTTT.

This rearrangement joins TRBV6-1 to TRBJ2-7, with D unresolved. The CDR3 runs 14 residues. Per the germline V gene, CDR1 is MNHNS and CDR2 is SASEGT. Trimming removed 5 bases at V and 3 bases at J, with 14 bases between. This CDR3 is CASSQKRTIYEQYF. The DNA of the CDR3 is TGTGCCAGCAGTCAGAAGCGCACCATCTACGAGCAGTACTTC.

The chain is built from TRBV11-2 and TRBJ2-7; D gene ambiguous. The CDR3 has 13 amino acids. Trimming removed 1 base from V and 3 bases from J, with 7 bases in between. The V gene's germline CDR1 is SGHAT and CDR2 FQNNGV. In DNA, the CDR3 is TGTGCCAGCAGCTTAGGGCTAGACTACGAGCAGTACTTC. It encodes CASSLGLDYEQYF.

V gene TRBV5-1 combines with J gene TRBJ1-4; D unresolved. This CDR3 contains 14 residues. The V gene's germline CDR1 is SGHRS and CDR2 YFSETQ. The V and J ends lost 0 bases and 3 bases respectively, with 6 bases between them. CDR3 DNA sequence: TGCGCCAGCAGCTTGGGGGGAGCTAATGAAAAACTGTTTTTT. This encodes CASSLGGANEKLFF.

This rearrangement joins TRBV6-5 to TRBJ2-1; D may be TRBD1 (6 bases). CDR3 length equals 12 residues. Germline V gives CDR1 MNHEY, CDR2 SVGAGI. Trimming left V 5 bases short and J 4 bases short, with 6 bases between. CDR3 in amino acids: CASSTGYNEQFF. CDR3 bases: TGTGCCAGCAGTACAGGGTACAATGAGCAGTTCTTC.

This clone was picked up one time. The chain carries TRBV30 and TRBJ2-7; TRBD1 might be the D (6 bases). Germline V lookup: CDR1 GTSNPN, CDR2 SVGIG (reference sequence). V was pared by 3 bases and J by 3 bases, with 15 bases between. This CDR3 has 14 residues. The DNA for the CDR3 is TGTGCCTGGAGGCCTAGGACAGCGAACTACGAGCAGTACTTC. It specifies CAWRPRTANYEQYF.

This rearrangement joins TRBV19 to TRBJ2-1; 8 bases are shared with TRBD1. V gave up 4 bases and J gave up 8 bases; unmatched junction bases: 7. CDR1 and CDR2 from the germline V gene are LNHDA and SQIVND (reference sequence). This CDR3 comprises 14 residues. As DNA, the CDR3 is TGTGCCAGTAGTAGGGCCCAACAGGGGGATGAGCAGTTCTTC. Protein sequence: CASSRAQQGDEQFF.

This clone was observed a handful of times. The DNA of the CDR3 is TGTGCCAGCAGCTTAGATGGTACAGGGAATTCACCCCTCCACTTT. It codes for CASSLDGTGNSPLHF. The V and J genes are TRBV11-3 and TRBJ1-6; a possible D gene is TRBD1 (6 bases). This CDR3 is 15 amino acids long. Between the trimmed V and J ends, which lost 0 bases and 7 bases, there was a span of 10 bases. Germline loops: CDR1 SGHNT, CDR2 YENEEA.

This CDR3 reads CASSPRSLGETQYF. CDR3 nucleotide sequence: TGTGCCAGCAGCCCGCGTTCCCTAGGAGAGACCCAGTACTTC. J is TRBJ2-5 and V is TRBV9; no reliable D call. The germline gives CDR1 SGDLS, CDR2 YYNGEE. Trimming pared 4 bases from V and 4 bases from J, leaving 14 bases between. The CDR3 is 14 amino acids.

The CDR3 spells CASSEDIYGYTF. The CDR3 DNA follows: TGTGCCAGTAGTGAGGACATTTATGGCTACACCTTC. The gene calls are TRBV19 and TRBJ1-2; maybe TRBD1 (5 bases). The CDR3 totals 12 residues. V dropped 5 bases and J dropped 5 bases, with 9 bases sitting between them. Germline V gene data show CDR1 as LNHDA and CDR2 as SQIVND (reference sequence).

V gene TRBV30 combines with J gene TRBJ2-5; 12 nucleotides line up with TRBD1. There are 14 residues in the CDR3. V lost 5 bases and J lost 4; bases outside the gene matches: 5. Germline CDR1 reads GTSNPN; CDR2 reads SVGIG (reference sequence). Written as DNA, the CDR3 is TGTGCCTGGGACCGGGACAGGGGGCGAGAGACCCAGTACTTC. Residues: CAWDRDRGRETQYF.

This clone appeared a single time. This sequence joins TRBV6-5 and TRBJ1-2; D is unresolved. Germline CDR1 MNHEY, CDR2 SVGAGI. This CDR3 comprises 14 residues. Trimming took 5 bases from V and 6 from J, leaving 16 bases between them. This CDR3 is CASSRSRLLDGYTF. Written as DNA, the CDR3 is TGTGCCAGCAGTCGTTCCCGGTTACTCGATGGCTACACCTTC.

The CDR3 nucleotides read TGCGCCAGCAGCGCACGACAGGGTCGGGACGGCTACACCTTC. Protein sequence: CASSARQGRDGYTF. V and J are TRBV5-1 and TRBJ1-2; 7 positions match TRBD1. From germline, CDR1 is SGHRS and CDR2 YFSETQ. V lost 4 bases, J lost 8 bases, and 11 bases stayed unmatched. The CDR3 is made up of 14 amino acids.